These T cell receptor beta chains were read from a single sample in a study of T cell responses to AZD1222 COVID-19 vaccine. Clones were read by immunoSEQ multiplex PCR, and TCRdb kept only the in-frame ones, dropping some. The sample lists fewer than 150,000 clones, about nine tenths occurring once. Source: peripheral blood, taken on day 0 of AZD1222 vaccination. The receptor source for this set is an adult in good health. CDR3s include the opening cysteine and the closing phenylalanine or tryptophan. A D gene is named only where the DNA matches it firmly. Clone size is given for some rows only: seen once, a few or many times, or a class if the clone is expanded.

CDR3 DNA	CDR3 protein	J gene	V gene	D gene	clone size
TGTGCCAGTAGTATTGTTGTGGGGACACCCCAGCCCCAGCATTTT	CASSIVVGTPQPQHF	TRBJ1-5	TRBV19	.	.
TGTGCCAGCAGCTCGCCCGGAGCTTACAATGAGCAGTTCTTC	CASSSPGAYNEQFF	TRBJ2-1	TRBV7-2	.	.
TGTGCCACCAGTGTTGGGGGCGCAAACAATGAGCAGTTCTTC	CATSVGGANNEQFF	TRBJ2-1	TRBV24-1	.	.
TGTGCCAGCAGCCGAGATTCAGGGTACACCGGGGAGCTGTTTTTT	CASSRDSGYTGELFF	TRBJ2-2	TRBV7-9	.	.
TGTGCCAACAGTTCTACCGGGACTAGCGCCACCTACGAGCAGTACTTC	CANSSTGTSATYEQYF	TRBJ2-7	TRBV27	TRBD2	.
TGTGCCGGTCAGTCAAGCGGGAGGGCCGGGTCAGATACGCAGTATTTT	CAGQSSGRAGSDTQYF	TRBJ2-3	TRBV21-1	.	.
TGTGCCAGCAGCTTCGGGACAGGGGTTACCGGGGAGCTGTTTTTT	CASSFGTGVTGELFF	TRBJ2-2	TRBV7-3	TRBD1	.
TGTGCCTGGAGTGTAAACAGGCCCAATCAGCCCCAGCATTTT	CAWSVNRPNQPQHF	TRBJ1-5	TRBV30	.	.
TGTGCCAGCAGCCCGGTTAGTGGAAACACCATATATTTT	CASSPVSGNTIYF	TRBJ1-3	TRBV5-4	.	.
TGTGCCAGCAGCTCGGACAGGGAGCGCTATGGCTACACCTTC	CASSSDRERYGYTF	TRBJ1-2	TRBV7-2	TRBD1	.
TGCGCCAGCACTCAACAATCTCTCGGGATGAACACTGAAGCTTTCTTT	CASTQQSLGMNTEAFF	TRBJ1-1	TRBV5-1	.	.
TGCAGCGGAATGACGGTAGCCAAAAACATTCAGTACTTC	CSGMTVAKNIQYF	TRBJ2-4	TRBV29-1	.	.
TGTGCCAGCAGGCGTCAAGAGACCCAGTACTTC	CASRRQETQYF	TRBJ2-5	TRBV6-5	.	.
TGTGCCAGCACCCCGGACAGAATTGGAAACACCATATATTTT	CASTPDRIGNTIYF	TRBJ1-3	TRBV7-2	.	.
TGTGCCAGCAGCCAAAGGGATGAGCAGTTCTTC	CASSQRDEQFF	TRBJ2-1	TRBV3-1/TRBV3-2	.	.
TGTGCCAGCAGTAGGTTATCCTACAATGAGCAGTTCTTC	CASSRLSYNEQFF	TRBJ2-1	TRBV6-5	.	.
TGTGCCAGCAGTAGGCAGGGGGCCTACACTGAAGCTTTCTTT	CASSRQGAYTEAFF	TRBJ1-1	TRBV6-5	TRBD1	.
TGCGCCAGCAGCTTGGTGTCGGGGTTCTCCTACGAGCAGTACTTC	CASSLVSGFSYEQYF	TRBJ2-7	TRBV5-1	.	.
TGTGCCAGCAGCGAAGGGGGGGCCAGGCTGTTTTTT	CASSEGGARLFF	TRBJ1-4	TRBV13	.	.
TGTGCCAGCAGCGACAGGGGGGGGTATCAGCCCCAGCATTTT	CASSDRGGYQPQHF	TRBJ1-5	TRBV5-8	TRBD1	.
TGTGCCAGCAGAGGAGACAGTAAGACTGAAGCTTTCTTT	CASRGDSKTEAFF	TRBJ1-1	TRBV12-3/TRBV12-4	.	.
TGTGCCTGGAGTCAATCCGACAGTACTAATGAAAAACTGTTTTTT	CAWSQSDSTNEKLFF	TRBJ1-4	TRBV30	.	.
TGTGCCAGCAGCCTTCAAGCGGGAGGGCCGTACGAGCAGTACTTC	CASSLQAGGPYEQYF	TRBJ2-7	TRBV7-2	TRBD2	.
TGCAGTGCCCGACAGGGGACACCCCTCCACTTT	CSARQGTPLHF	TRBJ1-6	TRBV20-1	TRBD1	.
TGTGCCAGCAGCTCCGGGCAGGGGGCCTACAATGAGCAGTTCTTC	CASSSGQGAYNEQFF	TRBJ2-1	TRBV5-4	TRBD1	.
TGTGCCAGCAGCCACTCAACCCACCCGCTTGGGGGCGGGAGGGAGCAGTTCTTC	CASSHSTHPLGGGREQFF	TRBJ2-1	TRBV11-3	TRBD2	.
TGTGCCAGCAGTTTCGGGACTAGCGGGACGAACACCGGGGAGCTGTTTTTT	CASSFGTSGTNTGELFF	TRBJ2-2	TRBV6-2/TRBV6-3	TRBD2	once
TGTGCCTGGAGTCGGGGGGCTAATAGCAATCAGCCCCAGCATTTT	CAWSRGANSNQPQHF	TRBJ1-5	TRBV30	.	.
TGTGCCAGCAGCAGGTTGAACACTGAAGCTTTCTTT	CASSRLNTEAFF	TRBJ1-1	TRBV25-1	.	.
TGTGCCAGCAGCTTACGGGCACCCTCCACCGGGGAGCTGTTTTTT	CASSLRAPSTGELFF	TRBJ2-2	TRBV7-3	.	.
TGTGCCAGCTCCCGTGCGGGCGCCTCCTACAATGAGCAGTTCTTC	CASSRAGASYNEQFF	TRBJ2-1	TRBV27	.	.
TGTGCCAGCAGCTCAGCGGGGGGGCATTCCACAGATACGCAGTATTTT	CASSSAGGHSTDTQYF	TRBJ2-3	TRBV7-2	TRBD2	.
TGCAGCGTTAGGACAGGGAGGTACATTCAGTACTTC	CSVRTGRYIQYF	TRBJ2-4	TRBV29-1	TRBD1	.
TGTGCTAGCGGGGGTCCTAGCAATCAGCCCCAGCATTTT	CASGGPSNQPQHF	TRBJ1-5	TRBV28	.	.
TGTGCCAGCAGCTTTGGGCCTCCAGGAACCTTAATGAACACTGAAGCTTTCTTT	CASSFGPPGTLMNTEAFF	TRBJ1-1	TRBV12-1	.	.
TGTGCCAGCAGCTTAGATCTGAGACTAGCGGGAGGGATACCAGATACGCAGTATTTT	CASSLDLRLAGGIPDTQYF	TRBJ2-3	TRBV11-3	TRBD2	.
TGTGCCAGCAGCTCACGGGCCTCCTACGAGCAGTACTTC	CASSSRASYEQYF	TRBJ2-7	TRBV11-3	.	once